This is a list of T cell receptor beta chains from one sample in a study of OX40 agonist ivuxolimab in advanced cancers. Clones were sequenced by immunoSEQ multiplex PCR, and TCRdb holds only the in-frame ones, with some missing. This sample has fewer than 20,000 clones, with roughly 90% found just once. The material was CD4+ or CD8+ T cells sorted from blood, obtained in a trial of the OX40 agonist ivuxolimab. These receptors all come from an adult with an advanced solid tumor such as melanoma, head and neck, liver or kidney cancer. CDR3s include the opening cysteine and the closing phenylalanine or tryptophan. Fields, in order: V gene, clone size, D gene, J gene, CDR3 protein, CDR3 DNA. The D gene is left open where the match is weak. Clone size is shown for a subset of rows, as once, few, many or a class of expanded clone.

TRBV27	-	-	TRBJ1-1	CASSSGGIAEAFF	TGTGCCAGCAGTTCGGGCGGGATTGCTGAAGCTTTCTTT
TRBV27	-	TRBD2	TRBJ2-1	CASSLLAGGPGEQFF	TGTGCCAGCAGTTTACTAGCGGGGGGGCCTGGTGAGCAGTTCTTC
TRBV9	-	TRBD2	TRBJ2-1	CASSPFNERGPYNEQFF	TGTGCCAGCAGCCCATTTAACGAGCGGGGGCCTTACAATGAGCAGTTCTTC
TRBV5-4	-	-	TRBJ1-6	CASSPGDRDDSPLHF	TGTGCCAGCAGCCCAGGCGACAGAGACGATTCACCCCTCCACTTT
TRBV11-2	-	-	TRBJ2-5	CASSLRLRGEETQYF	TGTGCCAGCAGCTTACGGTTGCGCGGTGAAGAGACCCAGTACTTC
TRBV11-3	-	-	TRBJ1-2	CASLGKTYGYTF	TGTGCCAGCCTCGGAAAGACCTATGGCTACACCTTC
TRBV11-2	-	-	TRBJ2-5	CASSFYPARQETQYF	TGTGCCAGCAGCTTTTATCCCGCCCGCCAGGAGACCCAGTACTTC
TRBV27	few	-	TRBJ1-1	CASSFQMNTEAFF	TGTGCCAGCAGTTTTCAAATGAACACTGAAGCTTTCTTT
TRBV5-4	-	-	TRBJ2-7	CASSLEGHTYEQYF	TGTGCCAGCAGCTTGGAAGGACATACCTACGAGCAGTACTTC
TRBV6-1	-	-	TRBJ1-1	CASSAWVTEAFF	TGTGCCAGCAGTGCCTGGGTCACTGAAGCTTTCTTT
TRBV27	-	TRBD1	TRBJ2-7	CASSSGTGALYEQYF	TGTGCCAGCAGTTCCGGGACAGGGGCCCTGTACGAGCAGTACTTC
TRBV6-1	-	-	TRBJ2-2	CASSEDTPTDRHTGELFF	TGTGCCAGCAGTGAAGACACCCCGACCGACAGACACACCGGGGAGCTGTTTTTT
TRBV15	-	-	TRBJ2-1	CATTGGASYNEQFF	TGTGCCACCACAGGCGGGGCATCCTACAATGAGCAGTTCTTC
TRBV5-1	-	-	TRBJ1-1	CASSLWESAEGAFF	TGCGCCAGCAGCTTGTGGGAGTCTGCGGAAGGAGCTTTCTTT
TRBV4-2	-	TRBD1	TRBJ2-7	CASRQDYAGGPEQYF	TGTGCCAGCAGACAAGATTACGCAGGGGGCCCCGAGCAGTACTTC
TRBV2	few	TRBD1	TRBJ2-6	CARGGQGDFSGANVLTF	TGTGCCAGGGGAGGACAGGGGGACTTCTCTGGGGCCAACGTCCTGACTTTC
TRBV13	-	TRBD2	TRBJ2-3	CASSAKGTSGIDTQYF	TGTGCCAGCAGCGCAAAGGGGACTAGCGGTATTGATACGCAGTATTTT
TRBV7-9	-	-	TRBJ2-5	CASSSQDGEVQETQYF	TGTGCCAGCAGCTCCCAGGACGGAGAGGTCCAAGAGACCCAGTACTTC
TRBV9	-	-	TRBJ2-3	CASSVDLGAYTDTQYF	TGTGCCAGCAGCGTAGATTTGGGGGCCTACACAGATACGCAGTATTTT
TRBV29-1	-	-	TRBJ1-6	CSVGLAGDNSPLHF	TGCAGCGTTGGTCTGGCAGGGGATAATTCACCCCTCCACTTT
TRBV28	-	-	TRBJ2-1	CASSLWTDEQFF	TGTGCCAGCAGTTTATGGACGGATGAGCAGTTCTTC
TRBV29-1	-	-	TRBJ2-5	CSVRGTGTQKETQYF	TGCAGCGTGAGGGGTACCGGGACCCAAAAAGAGACCCAGTACTTC
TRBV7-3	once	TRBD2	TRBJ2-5	CASSLNPALAGGETQYF	TGTGCCAGCAGCTTAAACCCTGCTCTAGCGGGGGGGGAGACCCAGTACTTC